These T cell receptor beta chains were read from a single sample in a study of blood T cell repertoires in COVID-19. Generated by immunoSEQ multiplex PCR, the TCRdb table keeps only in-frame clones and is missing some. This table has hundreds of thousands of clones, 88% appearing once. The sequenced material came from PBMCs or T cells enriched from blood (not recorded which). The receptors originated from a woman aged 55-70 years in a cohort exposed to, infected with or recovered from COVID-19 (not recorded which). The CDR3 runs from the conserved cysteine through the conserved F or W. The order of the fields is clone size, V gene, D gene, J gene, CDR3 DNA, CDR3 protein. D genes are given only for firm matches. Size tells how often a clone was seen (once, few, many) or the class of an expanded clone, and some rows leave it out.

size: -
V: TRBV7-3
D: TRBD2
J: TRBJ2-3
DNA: TGTGCCAGCAGCTATAGCGGGAGCACCACAGATACGCAGTATTTT
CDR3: CASSYSGSTTDTQYF

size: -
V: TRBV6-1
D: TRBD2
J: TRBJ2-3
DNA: TGTGCCAGCAGTGACCCCCCTTCTAGCGGGAGACAGTATTTT
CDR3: CASSDPPSSGRQYF

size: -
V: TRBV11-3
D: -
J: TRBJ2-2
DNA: TGTGCCAGCAGAGGGACAACGAACACCGGGGAGCTGTTTTTT
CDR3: CASRGTTNTGELFF

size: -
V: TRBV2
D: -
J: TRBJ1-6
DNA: TGTGCCAGCAGCGGATATACTAAGAATTCACCCCTCCACTTT
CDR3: CASSGYTKNSPLHF

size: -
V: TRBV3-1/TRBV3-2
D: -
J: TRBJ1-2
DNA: TGTGCCAGCAGCCGGGTCGCCAGGGATGGCTACACCTTC
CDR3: CASSRVARDGYTF

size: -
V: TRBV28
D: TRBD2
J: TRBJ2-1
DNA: TGTGCCAGTTTGGAGACTAGCGGGATCGGCTACAATGAGCAGTTCTTC
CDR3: CASLETSGIGYNEQFF

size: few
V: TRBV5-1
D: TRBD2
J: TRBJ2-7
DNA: TGCGCCAGCAGCTTGGACAAATTAGCGGGACTTTCCTACGAGCAGTACTTC
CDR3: CASSLDKLAGLSYEQYF

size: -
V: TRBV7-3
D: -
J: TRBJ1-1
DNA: TGTGCCAGCAGCCCCGGGAGGAACACTGAAGCTTTCTTT
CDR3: CASSPGRNTEAFF

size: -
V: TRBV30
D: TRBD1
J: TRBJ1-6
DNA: TGTGCCTGGACCGGGCACAGGGGGCAGGCCTCACCCCTCCACTTT
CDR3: CAWTGHRGQASPLHF

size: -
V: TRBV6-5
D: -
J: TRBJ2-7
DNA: TGTGCCAGCAGTCCCGACAGAACCGAGCAGTACTTC
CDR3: CASSPDRTEQYF

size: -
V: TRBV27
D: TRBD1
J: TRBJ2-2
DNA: TGTGCCAGCAGTTGGGACAGGGGGCGGTTCGGGGAGCTGTTTTTT
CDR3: CASSWDRGRFGELFF

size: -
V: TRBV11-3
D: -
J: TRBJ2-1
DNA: TGTGCCAGCAGCTTAGCGGGTGAGCAGTTCTTC
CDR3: CASSLAGEQFF

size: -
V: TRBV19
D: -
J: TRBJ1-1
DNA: TGTGCCAGTAGACCCCGGGACACCTCGAACACTGAAGCTTTCTTT
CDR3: CASRPRDTSNTEAFF

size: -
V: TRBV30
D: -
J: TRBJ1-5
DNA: TGTGCCTGGAGTTACTCGGGAGATCAGCCCCAGCATTTT
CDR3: CAWSYSGDQPQHF

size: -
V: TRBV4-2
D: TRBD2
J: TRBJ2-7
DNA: TGTGCCAGCAGCCAAGACTCCGGGACTAGCGGTTACGAGCAGTACTTC
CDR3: CASSQDSGTSGYEQYF

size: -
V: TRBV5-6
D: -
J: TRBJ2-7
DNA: TGTGCCAGCAGCTTGGTTTCCAGGGACTACGAGCAGTACTTC
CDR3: CASSLVSRDYEQYF

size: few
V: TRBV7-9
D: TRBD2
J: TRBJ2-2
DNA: TGTGCCAGCAGCACACTAGCGTCCGTGGGTGGGGCCACCGGGGAGCTGTTTTTT
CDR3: CASSTLASVGGATGELFF

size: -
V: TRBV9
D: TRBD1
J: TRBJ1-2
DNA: TGTGCCAGCAGCGCCTCAGGGGGGAACTATGGCTACACCTTC
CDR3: CASSASGGNYGYTF

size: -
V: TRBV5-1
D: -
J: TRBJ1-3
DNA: TGCGCCAGCAGCCCGACAGGAAGACCGAGCTCTGGAAACACCATATATTTT
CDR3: CASSPTGRPSSGNTIYF

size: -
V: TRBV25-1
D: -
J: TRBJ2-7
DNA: TGTGCCAGCAGTGCCCAGGGTTTAACCTACGAGCAGTACTTC
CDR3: CASSAQGLTYEQYF

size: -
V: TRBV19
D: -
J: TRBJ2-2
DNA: TGTGCCAGTAGTATCCGCGGACAGATGAACACCGGGGAGCTGTTTTTT
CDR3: CASSIRGQMNTGELFF

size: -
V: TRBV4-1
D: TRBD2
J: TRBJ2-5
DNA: TGCGCCAGCAGCCCCACCCCTAGCGGGAATGGAGAGACCCAGTACTTC
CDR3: CASSPTPSGNGETQYF

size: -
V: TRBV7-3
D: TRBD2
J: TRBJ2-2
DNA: TGTGCCAGCAGCCCTATGGGGACTAGCGGAAACACCGGGGAGCTGTTTTTT
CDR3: CASSPMGTSGNTGELFF

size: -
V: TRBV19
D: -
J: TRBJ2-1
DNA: TGTGCCAGTAGTATGGGACTCCATTCGGACAATGAGCAGTTCTTC
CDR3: CASSMGLHSDNEQFF

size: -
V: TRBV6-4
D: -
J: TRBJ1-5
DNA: TGTGCCAGCAGTGACCCAAACAGGGCAGGCAATCAGCCCCAGCATTTT
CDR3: CASSDPNRAGNQPQHF

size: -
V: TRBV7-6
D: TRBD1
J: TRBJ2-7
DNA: TGTGCCAGCAGCAACCCCGTGGGACAGGGGAACTACGAGCAGTACTTC
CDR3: CASSNPVGQGNYEQYF

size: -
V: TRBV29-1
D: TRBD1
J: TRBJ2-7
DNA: TGCAGCGGACAGGGTTCCTACGAGCAGTACTTC
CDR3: CSGQGSYEQYF

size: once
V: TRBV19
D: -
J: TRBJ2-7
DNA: TGTGCCAGTAGTATGGGGACTCCTACCTACGAGCAGTACTTC
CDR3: CASSMGTPTYEQYF

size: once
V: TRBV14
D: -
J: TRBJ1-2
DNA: TGTGCCAGCAGCCAAGCAGCCCGAGGGTTCTATGGCTACACCTTC
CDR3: CASSQAARGFYGYTF

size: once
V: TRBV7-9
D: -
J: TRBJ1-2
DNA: TGTGCCAGCAGCCCGCCGACAGCAAACTATGGCTACACCTTC
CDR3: CASSPPTANYGYTF

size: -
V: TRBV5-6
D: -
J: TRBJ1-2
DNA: TGTGCCAGCAGCCCCGGGACACTCGTTTCTAACTATGGCTACACCTTC
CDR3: CASSPGTLVSNYGYTF

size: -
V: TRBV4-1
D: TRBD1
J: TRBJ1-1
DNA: TGCGCCAGCAGCCAAGTCCCAGGGGGCCTCACTGAAGCTTTCTTT
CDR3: CASSQVPGGLTEAFF

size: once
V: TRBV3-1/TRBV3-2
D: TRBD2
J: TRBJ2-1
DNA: TGTGCCAGCAGCCAACTTGGTGCGGGAGGGCCGCCCAATGAGCAGTTCTTC
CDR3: CASSQLGAGGPPNEQFF

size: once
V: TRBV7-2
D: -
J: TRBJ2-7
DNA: TGTGCCAGCAGCGAGGTAAAGGCCTCCTACGAGCAGTACTTC
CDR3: CASSEVKASYEQYF

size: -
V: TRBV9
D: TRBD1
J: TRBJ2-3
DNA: TGTGCCAGCAGCGACCCGGAGGACAGGGGGCTGGTCGATACGCAGTATTTT
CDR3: CASSDPEDRGLVDTQYF

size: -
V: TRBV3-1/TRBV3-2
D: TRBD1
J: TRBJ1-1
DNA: TGTGCCAGCAGCCAACTGGGACAGTACACTGAAGCTTTCTTT
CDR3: CASSQLGQYTEAFF

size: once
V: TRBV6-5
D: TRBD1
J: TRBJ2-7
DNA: TGTGCCAGCAGTTACTCGAGGGGGCAGCAGTACTTC
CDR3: CASSYSRGQQYF

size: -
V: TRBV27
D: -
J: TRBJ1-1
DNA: TGTGCCAGCAGATTTTTGGACGACAGTCCCACTGAAGCTTTCTTT
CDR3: CASRFLDDSPTEAFF

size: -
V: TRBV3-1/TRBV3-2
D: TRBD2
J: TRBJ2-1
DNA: TGTGCCAGCAGCCAAGGGGGCGGAGCGGGGTCCTACAATGAGCAGTTCTTC
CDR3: CASSQGGGAGSYNEQFF

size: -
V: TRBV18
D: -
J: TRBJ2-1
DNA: TGTGCCAGCTCACCCCTCCGGGGGACAGACTACAATGAGCAGTTCTTC
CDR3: CASSPLRGTDYNEQFF

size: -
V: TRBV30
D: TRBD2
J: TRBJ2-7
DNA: TGTGCCTGGAGTGGTAGCGGGGGCTACGAGCAGTACTTC
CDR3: CAWSGSGGYEQYF

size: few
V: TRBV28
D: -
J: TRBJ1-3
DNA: TGTGCCAGCAGTTTTTCTTTCGGGAGTGGAAACACCATATATTTT
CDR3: CASSFSFGSGNTIYF

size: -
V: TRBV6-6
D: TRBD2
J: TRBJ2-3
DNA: TGTGCCACATTAGCGGGAGGGCTCCTAAGCACAGATACGCAGTATTTT
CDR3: CATLAGGLLSTDTQYF

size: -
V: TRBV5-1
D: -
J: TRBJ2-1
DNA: TGCGCCAGCAGCTTGGTCCTGAGCTCCTACAATGAGCAGTTCTTC
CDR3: CASSLVLSSYNEQFF

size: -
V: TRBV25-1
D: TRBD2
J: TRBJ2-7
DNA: TGTGCCAGCAGTGAGTTCCTAGCGGGAGCTTACGAGCAGTACTTC
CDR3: CASSEFLAGAYEQYF

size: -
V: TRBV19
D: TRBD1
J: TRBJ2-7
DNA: TGTGCCAGTAGGAGGACGGAGGACAGGGACTACGAGCAGTACTTC
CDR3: CASRRTEDRDYEQYF

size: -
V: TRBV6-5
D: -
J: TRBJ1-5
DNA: TGTGCCAGCAGGCGGGGGGTCAATCAGCCCCAGCATTTT
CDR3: CASRRGVNQPQHF

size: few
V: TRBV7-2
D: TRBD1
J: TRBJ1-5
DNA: TGTGCCAGCAGCTTAGCCGGGACAGATAGCAATCAGCCCCAGCATTTT
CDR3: CASSLAGTDSNQPQHF

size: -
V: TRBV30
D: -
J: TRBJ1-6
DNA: TGTGCCTGGAATGGAGAAGCGGATTCACCCCTCCACTTT
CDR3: CAWNGEADSPLHF

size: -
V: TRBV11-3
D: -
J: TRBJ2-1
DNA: TGTGCCAGCAGCGAACAGGGCGAGATCGGTGAGCAGTTCTTC
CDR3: CASSEQGEIGEQFF

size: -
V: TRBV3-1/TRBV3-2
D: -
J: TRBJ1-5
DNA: TGTGCCAGCAGCCAAGATTGGGGGGAAGGTCAGCCCCAGCATTTT
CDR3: CASSQDWGEGQPQHF

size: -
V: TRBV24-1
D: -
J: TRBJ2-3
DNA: TGTGCCACCAGTGAGACAAGGGATACGCAGTATTTT
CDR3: CATSETRDTQYF

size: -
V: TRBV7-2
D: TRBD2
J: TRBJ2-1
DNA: TGTGCCAGCAGCTCCATCCCCCGGACTAGCGGGAGCCTTTACAATGAGCAGTTCTTC
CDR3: CASSSIPRTSGSLYNEQFF

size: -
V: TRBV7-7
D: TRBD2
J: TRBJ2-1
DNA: TGTGCTAGCAGTGACAGGTGGACTAGCTCTTTCAATGAGCAGTTCTTC
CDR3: CASSDRWTSSFNEQFF

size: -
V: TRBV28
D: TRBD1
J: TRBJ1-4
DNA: TGTGCCAGCAGTCAGACAGGGGGCGTTCGGAAACTGTTTTTT
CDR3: CASSQTGGVRKLFF

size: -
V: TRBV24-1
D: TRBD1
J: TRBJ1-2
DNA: TGTGCCACCAGTGACGACACGGACAGGGCCTATGGCTACACCTTC
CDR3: CATSDDTDRAYGYTF